The rows below give T cell receptor beta chains drawn from one sample of a study of blood T cell repertoires in COVID-19. This table comes from immunoSEQ multiplex PCR, and its TCRdb copy is limited to in-frame clones, with some not included. This table has tens of thousands of clones, 70% to 80% appearing once. Sequenced material: peripheral blood. These receptor sequences come from a human donor in a cohort sampled during active COVID-19. Both conserved end residues are trimmed from each CDR3. Fields, in order: J gene, V gene, clone size, CDR3 length, CDR3 protein. A clone size is listed for some rows: how often the clone was seen (once, few, many), or a class if it is expanded.

j_gene: TRBJ1-1; v_gene: TRBV3-1/TRBV3-2; abundance: NA; len: 14; CDR3aa: ASSPWRGGEVTEAF
j_gene: TRBJ2-1; v_gene: TRBV2; abundance: once; len: 12; CDR3aa: ASSGTTGGNEQF
j_gene: TRBJ2-7; v_gene: TRBV4-3; abundance: few; len: 12; CDR3aa: ASSRDYSSYEQY
j_gene: TRBJ2-5; v_gene: TRBV5-4; abundance: NA; len: 11; CDR3aa: ASREQGVETQY
j_gene: TRBJ2-7; v_gene: TRBV2; abundance: NA; len: 12; CDR3aa: ASSEDRGAAEQY
j_gene: TRBJ1-1; v_gene: TRBV7-3; abundance: once; len: 11; CDR3aa: ASSLTLRTEAF
j_gene: TRBJ1-2; v_gene: TRBV5-8; abundance: NA; len: 10; CDR3aa: ARGRLNYGYT
j_gene: TRBJ2-3; v_gene: TRBV19; abundance: NA; len: 12; CDR3aa: ASRTGIFTDTQY
j_gene: TRBJ2-2; v_gene: TRBV21-1; abundance: NA; len: 16; CDR3aa: ASSTSIGTGAYLGELF
j_gene: TRBJ1-2; v_gene: TRBV6-5; abundance: NA; len: 11; CDR3aa: ASSYGRFYGYT
j_gene: TRBJ2-2; v_gene: TRBV10-1; abundance: NA; len: 13; CDR3aa: ASKRGGSNTGELF
j_gene: TRBJ1-4; v_gene: TRBV11-2; abundance: NA; len: 13; CDR3aa: ASSFDRATNEKLF
j_gene: TRBJ2-2; v_gene: TRBV6-5; abundance: NA; len: 13; CDR3aa: ASSLSGGRFGELF
j_gene: TRBJ2-3; v_gene: TRBV18; abundance: NA; len: 14; CDR3aa: ASSPTSGGTTDTQY
j_gene: TRBJ2-1; v_gene: TRBV5-1; abundance: NA; len: 12; CDR3aa: ASSLGGHYNEQF
j_gene: TRBJ2-7; v_gene: TRBV5-1; abundance: NA; len: 10; CDR3aa: ASSPQGYEQY
j_gene: TRBJ1-2; v_gene: TRBV21-1; abundance: NA; len: 13; CDR3aa: ASSKEGAEDYGYT
j_gene: TRBJ2-1; v_gene: TRBV18; abundance: NA; len: 12; CDR3aa: ASSPDRRDNEQF
j_gene: TRBJ1-1; v_gene: TRBV4-3; abundance: once; len: 15; CDR3aa: ASSQGSGQLTHTEAF
j_gene: TRBJ1-6; v_gene: TRBV9; abundance: NA; len: 12; CDR3aa: ASSMGRAYSPLH
j_gene: TRBJ1-2; v_gene: TRBV29-1; abundance: NA; len: 9; CDR3aa: SVASNYGYT